This is a list of T cell receptor beta chains from one sample in a study of blood T cell repertoires in COVID-19. Repertoires were generated with immunoSEQ multiplex PCR, while TCRdb's copy carries only in-frame clones and drops some. The data show approximately 200,000 clones, around 84% seen once. Sample: peripheral blood. The receptors were sampled from a man aged 35 to 55 with acute or convalescent COVID-19. Each CDR3 is given with its conserved first and last residue. The D gene is left open where the match is weak. Where a row states a size, it is once, few, many or the class of an expanded clone; other rows omit it.

d_call	clone_size	v_call	j_call	cdr3_nt	cdr3_aa
TRBD1	-	TRBV7-9	TRBJ2-1	TGTGCCAGCAGACGGGTCCCGGGACAGGGACTCTTCGGTGAGCAGTTCTTC	CASRRVPGQGLFGEQFF
TRBD2	-	TRBV9	TRBJ2-1	TGTGCCAGCAGCGTAGTCGGGGGGGCCGCCAATGAGCAGTTCTTC	CASSVVGGAANEQFF
-	once	TRBV11-2	TRBJ2-1	TGTGCCAGCAGCTTCGTCAGGGACACCTACAATGAGCAGTTCTTC	CASSFVRDTYNEQFF
-	-	TRBV28	TRBJ1-2	TGTGCCAGCAGTCCCGGGGGGACTAACTATGGCTACACCTTC	CASSPGGTNYGYTF
-	-	TRBV10-1	TRBJ1-6	TGCGCCAGCAGTGATAGCGGGGGAGGGTCACCCCTCCACTTT	CASSDSGGGSPLHF
-	-	TRBV30	TRBJ1-5	TGTGCCTGGAGGACGGCAGGGACTAATCAGCCCCAGCATTTT	CAWRTAGTNQPQHF
TRBD2	-	TRBV4-1	TRBJ2-7	TGCGCCAGCAGCCAAGATCGGCGGGGGGGAGCCTACGAGCAGTACTTC	CASSQDRRGGAYEQYF
TRBD1	-	TRBV27	TRBJ1-6	TGTGCCAGCAGCCGGACAGGGGGCGCCTTGGGAGGGAATAATTCACCCCTCCACTTT	CASSRTGGALGGNNSPLHF
TRBD1	few	TRBV28	TRBJ1-1	TGTGCCAGCAGCTACCGGCGGACAGGGGGCTCTGAAGCTTTCTTT	CASSYRRTGGSEAFF
-	-	TRBV24-1	TRBJ2-5	TGTGCCACCAGTGATCCGGGGGGCCTGTACCAAGAGACCCAGTACTTC	CATSDPGGLYQETQYF
-	-	TRBV9	TRBJ1-2	TGTGCCAGCAGCGTAGGTGGAGGAAACTATGGCTACACCTTC	CASSVGGGNYGYTF
TRBD1	once	TRBV7-2	TRBJ1-4	TGTGCCAGCAGCGGACCTACAGGGGTTGAAAAACTGTTTTTT	CASSGPTGVEKLFF
TRBD1	-	TRBV3-1/TRBV3-2	TRBJ2-2	TGTGCCAGCAGCCAGGGACAGTCGAACACCGGGGAGCTGTTTTTT	CASSQGQSNTGELFF
-	-	TRBV4-1	TRBJ1-1	TGCGCCAGCAGCCAAGATCCCCCCACAGGTTACACTGAAGCTTTCTTT	CASSQDPPTGYTEAFF
-	-	TRBV7-3	TRBJ1-1	TGTGCCAGCAGCCCGTGGGCAGGGGCTTTCTTT	CASSPWAGAFF
-	-	TRBV19	TRBJ2-6	TGTGCCAGCAGAAGACAGCACTCTGGGGCCAACGTCCTGACTTTC	CASRRQHSGANVLTF
TRBD2	few	TRBV5-1	TRBJ2-1	TGCGCCAGCAGCTTGTCAGCGGGGGGGCCCAATGAGCAGTTCTTC	CASSLSAGGPNEQFF
-	-	TRBV2	TRBJ2-7	TGTGCCAGCTATGAGAGGGTTTACGAGCAGTACTTC	CASYERVYEQYF
-	-	TRBV29-1	TRBJ1-2	TGCAGCGTTGAAGAGGGTTTTCCGAGGTACTATGGCTACACCTTC	CSVEEGFPRYYGYTF
TRBD2	-	TRBV10-3	TRBJ2-3	TGTGCCATCAGGACTAGCGGGGGGCCAAGCACAGATACGCAGTATTTT	CAIRTSGGPSTDTQYF
TRBD2	-	TRBV6-5	TRBJ2-5	TGTGCCAGCACCCCGCGGGGGGAAGAGACCCAGTACTTC	CASTPRGEETQYF
-	-	TRBV30	TRBJ1-1	TGTGCCTGGAGTTCGGGGAGAGGCACTGAAGCTTTCTTT	CAWSSGRGTEAFF
-	-	TRBV7-9	TRBJ2-3	TGTGCCAGCAGCTCATTAGCGATCACAGATACGCAGTATTTT	CASSSLAITDTQYF
-	-	TRBV9	TRBJ1-2	TGTGCCAGCAGCCCTCGGACAGAGGGTGGCTACACCTTC	CASSPRTEGGYTF
-	-	TRBV6-5	TRBJ1-1	TGTGCCAGCAGTTACGGGGGGGTGAACACTGAAGCTTTCTTT	CASSYGGVNTEAFF
-	-	TRBV18	TRBJ2-4	TGTGCCAGCTCACCCCCTGGAAACAGTCTGAACATTCAGTACTTC	CASSPPGNSLNIQYF
TRBD1	-	TRBV6-5	TRBJ1-5	TGTGCCAGTCTACAGGGGGCGCGGAATCAGCCCCAGCATTTT	CASLQGARNQPQHF
-	-	TRBV5-6	TRBJ2-1	TGTGCCAGCTCCCGGCAGGGGTGGAGGAATGAGCAGTTCTTC	CASSRQGWRNEQFF
-	-	TRBV30	TRBJ2-6	TGTGCCTGGAGTAGGACATCTGGGGCCAACGTCCTGACTTTC	CAWSRTSGANVLTF
-	-	TRBV10-1	TRBJ1-1	TGCGCCAGCAGTGAGGTCTATTCGACAGGCTTCCCCCAGGGGACTGAAGCTTTCTTT	CASSEVYSTGFPQGTEAFF
TRBD1	-	TRBV6-5	TRBJ1-2	TGTGCCAGCAGCTCCCCCGGACAGGGGGCTTATGGCTACACCTTC	CASSSPGQGAYGYTF
-	-	TRBV6-5	TRBJ1-5	TGTGCCAGCAGTTACTCCGCAGGGCCCAATCAGCCCCAGCATTTT	CASSYSAGPNQPQHF
-	few	TRBV10-3	TRBJ1-2	TGTGCCATCAACACAAATAACTATGGCTACACCTTC	CAINTNNYGYTF
-	-	TRBV2	TRBJ1-6	TGTGCCAGCAGTGGGCAGAACAATTCACCCCTCCACTTT	CASSGQNNSPLHF
TRBD1	-	TRBV7-8	TRBJ2-7	TGTGCCAGCGGCGACAGGGGGGAAGCCTACGAGCAGTACTTC	CASGDRGEAYEQYF
-	-	TRBV7-3	TRBJ1-4	TGTGCCAGCAGTCGTTTACGGGGGGAAAAACTGTTTTTT	CASSRLRGEKLFF
-	-	TRBV12-3/TRBV12-4	TRBJ1-2	TGTGCCAGCAGTCGATCTAACTGGGGCTACACCTTC	CASSRSNWGYTF